This T cell receptor (beta chain) was identified in a study of blood T cell repertoires in COVID-19. For the study at large: T cells, B-cell-depleted T cells, or PBMCs supplied cDNA or gDNA.

In the study's own analysis: Estimation of nucleated cell counts was performed using reference gene primer amplification. Some clones are missing from TCRdb's copy, which holds only in-frame ones; the method was immunoSEQ multiplex PCR. That table furnishes V, J and clone size, whereas the DNA furnished D and trimming. This sample yields about 200,000 clones, of which more than 75% are seen a single time; roughly 3% belongs to the top ten. This CDR3 contains 16 residues. The V end lost 3 bases, the J end lost 4 bases, and 16 bases lay between the germline ends. Germline lookup yields CDR1 SGDLS and CDR2 YYNGEE.

The sequenced material came from peripheral blood. This TCR was sampled from a man in his sixties with acute or convalescent COVID-19. This rearrangement joins TRBV9 to TRBJ2-2, with D perhaps TRBD1 (7 bases). CDR3 coding DNA: TGTGCCAGCAGCGCTTATCAGGGGGGTCTCACCGGGGAGCTGTTTTTT. Protein product: CASSAYQGGLTGELFF.